The sequence of this TCR beta chain was determined in a study of blood T cells in healthy people across ages. Study observations and caveats: Compared with aged donors, long-lived donors showed fewer expanded clones, suggesting selection. For the donors, CMV status was unknown and possibly confounded expanded clonotype changes.

Only a few counts were recorded for this clonotype. Its antigen is currently unknown. With a J-beta primer mix and a sample-barcoded 5' primer, a second PCR ran about 7 to 11 cycles. The template-switch adaptor, which had 12 random nucleotides, put a tag on each cDNA molecule. TCRdb used MiXCR to reprocess the 5' RACE reads, holding one entry per CDR3 protein. This table has approximately 880,000 distinct CDR3 sequences, about 48% appearing once. V lost 10 bases and J lost 0, with 12 bases in between. Germline CDR1 is MNHEY and CDR2 is SVGAGI. The CDR3 is made up of 13 amino acids. This TCR derives from a man younger than 40 in good health. The specimen sequenced was blood. The chain employs TRBV6-5 and TRBJ1-1; D may be TRBD1 (6 bases). This CDR3 reads CATEQGMNTEAFF. For the CDR3, the DNA is TGTGCCACCGAACAGGGCATGAACACTGAAGCTTTCTTT.